A single sample is the source of the 17 T cell receptor beta chains below, sequenced in a study of blood T cells in healthy people across ages. PCR was performed a second time for 7 to 11 cycles using a sample-barcoded 5' primer and a J-beta primer mix. TCRdb reprocessed the 5' RACE reads via MiXCR and lists one record per CDR3 protein. Seen here are approximately 1,700,000 distinct CDR3 sequences, roughly two fifths observed once, and the top ten hold roughly 23%. The sample was blood. Receptors originate from a human donor in good health.

The rearrangement links TRBV5-1 to TRBJ1-5, with 8 positions matching TRBD1. The germline CDR1 and CDR2 sequences are SGHRS and YFSETQ. The CDR3 has 15 residues. Trimming removed 4 bases from V and 1 base from J; junction bases left unmatched: 4. The CDR3 nucleotides read TGCGCCAGCAGCACGACAGGGGCGAGCAATCAGCCCCAGCATTTT. Protein product: CASSTTGASNQPQHF.

The rearrangement links TRBV4-2 to TRBJ1-1; D is ambiguous. CDR1 LGHNA and CDR2 YNFKEQ come from the germline V gene. V lost 2 bases and J lost 7, with 14 bases in between. The CDR3 is made up of 14 amino acids. The CDR3 DNA follows: TGTGCCAGCAGCCAATTTGGTAGACACAGTGAAGCTTTCTTT. It codes for CASSQFGRHSEAFF.

This chain joins TRBV29-1 and TRBJ1-2; D is uncertain. Per germline, CDR1 SQVTM and CDR2 ANQGSEA. V was shortened by 8 bases and J by 6 bases, with 13 bases between the two germline ends. The CDR3 is 11 residues long. The CDR3 bases are TGCAGCTTGGGCCTGGGAAATGGCTACACCTTC. Its translation is CSLGLGNGYTF. Variable domain in full (rest from reference TRBV29-1 and TRBJ1-2): SAVISQKPSRDICQRGTSLTIQCQVDSQVTMMFWYRQQPGQSLTLIATANQGSEATYESGFVIDKFPISRPNLTFSTLTVSNMSPEDSSIYLCSLGLGNGYTFGSGTRLTVV.

This clonotype showed up just a few times. V is TRBV4-3 and J is TRBJ2-7; possible D gene TRBD1, 5 bases. Per germline, CDR1 LGHNA and CDR2 YSLEER. V was clipped by 4 bases and J by 5 bases, with 18 bases between them. CDR3 length equals 15 residues. CDR3 loop: CASSPAKGASDEQYF. In DNA, the CDR3 is TGCGCCAGCAGCCCCGCCAAAGGGGCGTCCGACGAGCAGTACTTC.

The CDR3 DNA reads as TGCGCCAGCCGACCAGCAACAGACTACGAGCAGTACTTC. It is translated as CASRPATDYEQYF. The chain is built from TRBV5-1 and TRBJ2-7; no definite D call. Trimming stripped 7 bases from V and 3 bases from J, with 14 bases between. Germline V gives CDR1 SGHRS, CDR2 YFSETQ. The CDR3 is 13 amino acids.

The chain is built from TRBV5-1 and TRBJ2-2, with D unclear. This CDR3 is 12 amino acids long. Per the germline V gene, CDR1 is SGHRS and CDR2 is YFSETQ. Between the trimmed V and J ends, which lost 5 bases and 7 bases, there was a span of 9 bases. The CDR3 reads CASSTHRGELFF. The CDR3 DNA sequence: TGCGCCAGCAGTACTCATCGCGGGGAGCTGTTTTTT.

This clonotype was counted a few times. The chain combines TRBV7-2 with TRBJ1-6; the D is unclear. Germline CDR1 and CDR2: SGHTA and FQGNSA. V was cut by 5 bases and J by 7 bases, with 12 bases left in between. The CDR3 sequence is 14 residues long. The CDR3 region is CASSPLEGNSPLHF. The CDR3 DNA is TGTGCCAGCAGCCCTTTAGAAGGAAATTCACCCCTCCACTTT. The entire variable domain, with the rest obtained from reference TRBV7-2 and TRBJ1-6, is as follows: GAGVSQSPSNKVTEKGKDVELRCDPISGHTALYWYRQSLGQGLEFLIYFQGNSAPDKSGLPSDRFSAERTGGSVSTLTIQRTQQEDSAVYLCASSPLEGNSPLHFGNGTRLTVT.

This clonotype has only a few counts. The chain uses TRBV10-3 and TRBJ2-7; a weak D match, TRBD1 (6 bases). Trimming left V 5 bases short and J 7 bases short, with 18 bases between. Germline V lookup: CDR1 ENHRY, CDR2 SYGVKD. The CDR3 totals 14 residues. CDR3 protein: CAISINTGPDEQYF. The CDR3 nucleotides read TGTGCCATCAGTATTAATACAGGGCCTGATGAGCAGTACTTC.

This chain uses TRBV2 with TRBJ1-1, with D maybe TRBD1 (6 bases). The germline V gene has CDR1 SNHLY and CDR2 FYNNEI. The CDR3 extends over 12 amino acids. V was trimmed by 6 bases and J by 5 bases, leaving 10 bases between them. The CDR3 DNA follows: TGTGCCAGCAGACAGGGTTTAACTGAAGCTTTCTTT. This codes for CASRQGLTEAFF.

The J gene is TRBJ1-2, the V gene TRBV7-2, with D maybe TRBD1 (5 bases). CDR3 size: 14 residues. V was clipped by 3 bases and J by 3 bases, with 11 bases between them. Germline lookup yields CDR1 SGHTA and CDR2 FQGNSA. The CDR3 coding sequence is TGTGCCAGCAGCTTCGGGGGGGAGGACTATGGCTACACCTTC. This encodes CASSFGGEDYGYTF.

The rearrangement uses TRBV20-1 and TRBJ1-5; possible D gene TRBD1, 5 bases. Germline loops: CDR1 DFQATT, CDR2 SNEGSKA (reference sequence). Trimming removed 4 bases from V and 6 bases from J, with 10 bases in between. The CDR3 runs 12 residues. The CDR3 DNA reads TGCAGTGCTAAGCAGGGTGGTCAGCCCCAGCATTTT. It specifies CSAKQGGQPQHF.

As to this clonotype: A much more abundant neighbour one base away suggests this may be a read error. The chain links TRBV12-3 or TRBV12-4 to TRBJ2-2, with D hard to call. CDR3 length equals 12 residues. CDR3 DNA: TGTGCCGGCAGTTTAAACACCGGGGAGCTGTTTTTT. Amino acids: CAGSLNTGELFF.

This clonotype was seen only a few times. The chain is built from TRBV11-3 and TRBJ2-1; maybe TRBD1 (5 bases). The CDR3 spans 13 residues. Trimming removed 5 bases from V and 6 bases from J, with 11 bases in between. CDR1 and CDR2 (germline): SGHNT, YENEEA. CDR3 DNA sequence: TGTGCCAGCAGCCCCCACAGGAGCAATGAGCAGTTCTTC. Amino acid sequence: CASSPHRSNEQFF.

This chain connects TRBV5-1 to TRBJ1-2, with 7 bases that match TRBD1. The junction had 5 bases not matched to a gene; V was cut back by 3 bases and J by 0 bases. CDR1 is SGHRS, CDR2 YFSETQ, per germline. The CDR3 has 15 amino acids. Here the CDR3 DNA reads TGCGCCAGCAGCTACCGGGACAGAGCTAACTATGGCTACACCTTC. It translates to CASSYRDRANYGYTF.

This clonotype was found once. This sequence may be a read error, since a much larger clone differs from it by one base. CDR3: CASSWTSETQYF. The DNA of the CDR3 is TGTGCCAGCAGCTGGACTAGCGAGACCCAGTACTTC. This rearrangement joins TRBV12-3 or TRBV12-4 to TRBJ2-5; TRBD2 matches 8 bases. The V segment lost 6 bases and the J segment 5 bases; nucleotides outside the gene matches: 2. The CDR3 contains 12 residues.

Written as DNA, the CDR3 is TGCGCCAGCAGCTCTGGGACAGGGGGGTATATTTCGAATGAGCAGTACTTC. Protein: CASSSGTGGYISNEQYF. The chain joins TRBV5-1 to TRBJ2-4; 11 bases are a match to TRBD1. The CDR3 consists of 17 residues. Germline loops: CDR1 SGHRS, CDR2 YFSETQ. V lost 3 bases, J lost 13 bases, and 18 bases stayed unmatched.

V gene TRBV20-1 combines with J gene TRBJ2-1, with 12 nucleotides matching TRBD2. The V and J ends lost 1 base and 3 bases, in that order; junction bases with no gene match: 10. The CDR3 has 18 amino acids. The germline V gene encodes CDR1 DFQATT and CDR2 SNEGSKA (reference sequence). CDR3 DNA: TGCAGTGCTAGAGCACCTTTGACTAGCGGGGGTAGCTACAATGAGCAGTTCTTC. Its translation is CSARAPLTSGGSYNEQFF.